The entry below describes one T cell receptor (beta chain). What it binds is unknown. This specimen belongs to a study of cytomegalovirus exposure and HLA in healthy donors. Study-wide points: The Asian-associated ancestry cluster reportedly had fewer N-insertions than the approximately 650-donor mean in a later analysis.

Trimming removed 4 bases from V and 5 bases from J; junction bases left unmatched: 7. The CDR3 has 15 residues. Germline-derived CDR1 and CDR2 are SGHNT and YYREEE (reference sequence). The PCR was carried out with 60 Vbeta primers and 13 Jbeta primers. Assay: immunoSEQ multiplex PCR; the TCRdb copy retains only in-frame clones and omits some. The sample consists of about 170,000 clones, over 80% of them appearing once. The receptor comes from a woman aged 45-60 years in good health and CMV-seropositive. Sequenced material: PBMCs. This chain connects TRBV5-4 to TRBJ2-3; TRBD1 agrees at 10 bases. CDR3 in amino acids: CASSHRQGAIDTQYF. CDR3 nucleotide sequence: TGTGCCAGCAGCCACCGACAGGGGGCGATAGATACGCAGTATTTT.